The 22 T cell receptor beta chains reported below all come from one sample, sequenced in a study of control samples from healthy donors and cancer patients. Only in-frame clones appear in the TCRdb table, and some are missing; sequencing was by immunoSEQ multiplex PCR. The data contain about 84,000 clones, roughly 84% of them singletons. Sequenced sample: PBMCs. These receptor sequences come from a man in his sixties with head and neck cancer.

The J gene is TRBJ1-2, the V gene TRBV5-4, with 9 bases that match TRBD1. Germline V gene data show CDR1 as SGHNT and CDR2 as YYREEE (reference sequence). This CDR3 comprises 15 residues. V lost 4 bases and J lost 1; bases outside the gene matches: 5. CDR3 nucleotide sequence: TGTGCCAGCAGCACCCCGACAGGGGGTAACTATGGCTACACCTTC. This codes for CASSTPTGGNYGYTF.

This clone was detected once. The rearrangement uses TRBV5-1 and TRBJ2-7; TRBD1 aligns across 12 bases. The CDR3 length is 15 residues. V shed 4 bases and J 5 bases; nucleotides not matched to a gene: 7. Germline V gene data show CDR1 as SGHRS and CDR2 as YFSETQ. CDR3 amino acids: CASSLPGQGANEQYF. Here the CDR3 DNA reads TGCGCCAGCAGCCTCCCGGGACAGGGGGCGAACGAGCAGTACTTC.

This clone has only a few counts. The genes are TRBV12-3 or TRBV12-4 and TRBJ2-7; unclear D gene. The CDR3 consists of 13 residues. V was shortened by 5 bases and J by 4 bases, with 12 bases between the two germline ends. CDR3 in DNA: TGTGCCAGCAGTAGATCCAACCGATACGAGCAGTACTTC. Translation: CASSRSNRYEQYF.

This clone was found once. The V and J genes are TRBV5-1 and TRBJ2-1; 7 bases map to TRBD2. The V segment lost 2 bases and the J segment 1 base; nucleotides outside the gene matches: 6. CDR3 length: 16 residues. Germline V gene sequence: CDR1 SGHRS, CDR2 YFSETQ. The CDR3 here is CASSFVSGGSYNEQFF. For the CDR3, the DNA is TGCGCCAGCAGCTTTGTATCGGGAGGATCCTACAATGAGCAGTTCTTC.

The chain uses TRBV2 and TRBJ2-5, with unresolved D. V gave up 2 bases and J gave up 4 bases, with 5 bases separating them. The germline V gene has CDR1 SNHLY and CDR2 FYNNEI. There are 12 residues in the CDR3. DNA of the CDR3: TGTGCCAGCAGTGAAACTGTAGAGACCCAGTACTTC. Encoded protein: CASSETVETQYF.

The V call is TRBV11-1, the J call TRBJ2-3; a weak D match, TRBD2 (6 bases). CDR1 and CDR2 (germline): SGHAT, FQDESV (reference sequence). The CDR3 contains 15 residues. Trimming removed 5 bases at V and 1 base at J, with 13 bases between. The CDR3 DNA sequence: TGTGCCAGCAGCATCAATCTAGCGCGCACAGATACGCAGTATTTT. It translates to CASSINLARTDTQYF.

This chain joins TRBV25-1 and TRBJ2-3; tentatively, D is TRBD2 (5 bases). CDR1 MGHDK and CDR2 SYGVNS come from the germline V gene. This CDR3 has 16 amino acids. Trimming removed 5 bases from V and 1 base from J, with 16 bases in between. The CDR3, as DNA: TGTGCCAGCAGTCCTTGGACTGGGAAAGGCACAGATACGCAGTATTTT. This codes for CASSPWTGKGTDTQYF.

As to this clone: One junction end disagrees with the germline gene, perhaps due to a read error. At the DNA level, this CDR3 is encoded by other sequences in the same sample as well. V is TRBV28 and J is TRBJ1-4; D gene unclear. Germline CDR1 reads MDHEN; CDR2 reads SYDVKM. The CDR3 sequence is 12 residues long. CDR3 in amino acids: CASSKFGEKLFF. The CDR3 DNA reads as TGTGCTAGCAGTAAATTCGGCGAAAAACTGTTTTTT.

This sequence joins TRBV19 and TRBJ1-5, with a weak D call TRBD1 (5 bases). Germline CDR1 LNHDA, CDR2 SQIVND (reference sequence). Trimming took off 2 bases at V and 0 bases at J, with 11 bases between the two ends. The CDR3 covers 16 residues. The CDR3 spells CASSILGVYSNQPQHF. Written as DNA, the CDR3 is TGTGCCAGTAGTATACTGGGGGTCTATAGCAATCAGCCCCAGCATTTT. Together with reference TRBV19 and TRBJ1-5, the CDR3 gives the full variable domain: DGGITQSPKYLFRKEGQNVTLSCEQNLNHDAMYWYRQDPGQGLRLIYYSQIVNDFQKGDIAEGYSVSREKKESFPLTVTSAQKNPTAFYLCASSILGVYSNQPQHFGDGTRLSIL.

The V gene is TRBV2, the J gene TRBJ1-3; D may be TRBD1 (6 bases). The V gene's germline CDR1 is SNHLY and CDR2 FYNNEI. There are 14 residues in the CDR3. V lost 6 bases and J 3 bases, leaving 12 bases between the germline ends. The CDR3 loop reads CASRYRVIGNTIYF. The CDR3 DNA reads TGTGCCAGCAGGTACAGGGTTATTGGAAACACCATATATTTT.

This CDR3 reads CASSVGNSPGETQYF. The DNA for the CDR3 is TGTGCCAGCAGCGTAGGAAACTCTCCAGGGGAGACCCAGTACTTC. V and J are TRBV9 and TRBJ2-5; tentative D call: TRBD1 (5 bases). V was shortened by 0 bases and J by 5 bases, with 14 bases between the two germline ends. Germline CDR1 reads SGDLS; CDR2 reads YYNGEE. The CDR3 spans 15 residues. The whole variable domain, filled in from reference TRBV9 and TRBJ2-5, reads DSGVTQTPKHLITATGQRVTLRCSPRSGDLSVYWYQQSLDQGLQFLIQYYNGEERAKGNILERFSAQQFPDLHSELNLSSLELGDSALYFCASSVGNSPGETQYFGPGTRLLVL.

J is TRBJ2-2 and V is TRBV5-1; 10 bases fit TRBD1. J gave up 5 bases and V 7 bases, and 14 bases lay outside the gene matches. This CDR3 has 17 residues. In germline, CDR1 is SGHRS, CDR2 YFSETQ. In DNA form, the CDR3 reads TGCGCCAGCGGCGCGACAGGGGGCGGGGCTGGGACCGGGGAGCTGTTTTTT. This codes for CASGATGGGAGTGELFF. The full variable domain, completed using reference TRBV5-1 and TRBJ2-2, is KAGVTQTPRYLIKTRGQQVTLSCSPISGHRSVSWYQQTPGQGLQFLFEYFSETQRNKGNFPGRFSGRQFSNSRSEMNVSTLELGDSALYLCASGATGGGAGTGELFFGEGSRLTVL.

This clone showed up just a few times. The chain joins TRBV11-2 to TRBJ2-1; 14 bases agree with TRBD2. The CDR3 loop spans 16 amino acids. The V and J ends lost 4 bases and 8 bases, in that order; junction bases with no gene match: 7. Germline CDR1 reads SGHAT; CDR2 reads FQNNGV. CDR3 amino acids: CASSYLGTSGRYEQFF. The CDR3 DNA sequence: TGTGCCAGCAGCTACCTAGGGACTAGCGGGAGATATGAGCAGTTCTTC.

CDR3: CASSLQGSGTEAFF. DNA of the CDR3: TGTGCCAGCAGCCTACAGGGTTCGGGGACTGAAGCTTTCTTT. The chain carries TRBV3-1 (or the pseudogene TRBV3-2) and TRBJ1-1; TRBD1 might be the D (6 bases). V shed 4 bases and J shed 5 bases, with 14 bases lying between them. Per germline, CDR1 LGHDT and CDR2 YNNKEL (reference sequence). This CDR3 region has 14 residues.

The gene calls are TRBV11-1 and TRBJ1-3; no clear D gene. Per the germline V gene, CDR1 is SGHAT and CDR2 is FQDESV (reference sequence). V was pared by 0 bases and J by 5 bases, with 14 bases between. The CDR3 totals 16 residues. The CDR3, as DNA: TGTGCCAGCAGCTTAGCCTCCTCAGGCGGAAGAAACACCATATATTTT. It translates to CASSLASSGGRNTIYF.

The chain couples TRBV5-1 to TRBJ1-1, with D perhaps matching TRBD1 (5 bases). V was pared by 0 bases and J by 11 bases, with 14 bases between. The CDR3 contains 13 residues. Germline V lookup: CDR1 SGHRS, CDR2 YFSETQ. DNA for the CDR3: TGCGCCAGCAGCTTGGGGGCAGGGATGGCGGCTTTCTTT. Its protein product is CASSLGAGMAAFF. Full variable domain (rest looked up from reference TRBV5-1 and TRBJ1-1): KAGVTQTPRYLIKTRGQQVTLSCSPISGHRSVSWYQQTPGQGLQFLFEYFSETQRNKGNFPGRFSGRQFSNSRSEMNVSTLELGDSALYLCASSLGAGMAAFFGQGTRLTVV.

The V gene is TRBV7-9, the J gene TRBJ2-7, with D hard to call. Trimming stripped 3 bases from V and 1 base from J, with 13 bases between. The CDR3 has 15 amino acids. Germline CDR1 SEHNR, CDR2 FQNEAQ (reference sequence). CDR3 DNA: TGTGCCAGCAGCTTGGGCCCCCATACGTCCTACGAGCAGTACTTC. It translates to CASSLGPHTSYEQYF. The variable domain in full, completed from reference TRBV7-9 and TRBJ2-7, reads DTGVSQNPRHKITKRGQNVTFRCDPISEHNRLYWYRQTLGQGPEFLTYFQNEAQLEKSRLLSDRFSAERPKGSFSTLEIQRTEQGDSAMYLCASSLGPHTSYEQYFGPGTRLTVT.

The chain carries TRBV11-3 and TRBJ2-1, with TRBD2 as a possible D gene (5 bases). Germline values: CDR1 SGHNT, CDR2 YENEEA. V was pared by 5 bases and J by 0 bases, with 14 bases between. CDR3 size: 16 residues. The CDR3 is CASSPGLWSSYNEQFF. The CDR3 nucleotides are TGTGCCAGCAGCCCTGGACTGTGGAGCTCCTACAATGAGCAGTTCTTC.

The CDR3 loop reads CASGPGQGRNEQFF. As DNA, the CDR3 is TGTGCTAGTGGCCCTGGACAGGGTCGGAATGAGCAGTTCTTC. The V and J genes are TRBV12-5 and TRBJ2-1; TRBD1 agrees at 8 bases. The CDR3 runs to 14 residues. J gave up 7 bases and V 6 bases, and 8 bases lay outside the gene matches. Germline V gene lookup returns CDR1 LGHNT and CDR2 FRNRAP. The variable domain in full, completed from reference TRBV12-5 and TRBJ2-1, reads DARVTQTPRHKVTEMGQEVTMRCQPILGHNTVFWYRQTMMQGLELLAYFRNRAPLDDSGMPKDRFSAEMPDATLATLKIQPSEPRDSAVYFCASGPGQGRNEQFFGPGTRLTVL.

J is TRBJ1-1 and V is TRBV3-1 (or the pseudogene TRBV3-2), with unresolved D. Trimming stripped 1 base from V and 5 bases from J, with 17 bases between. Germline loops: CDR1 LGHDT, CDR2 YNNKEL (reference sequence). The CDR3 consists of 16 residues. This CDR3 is CASSQAFSALGTEAFF. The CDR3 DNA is TGTGCCAGCAGCCAAGCATTTTCGGCTTTGGGTACTGAAGCTTTCTTT.

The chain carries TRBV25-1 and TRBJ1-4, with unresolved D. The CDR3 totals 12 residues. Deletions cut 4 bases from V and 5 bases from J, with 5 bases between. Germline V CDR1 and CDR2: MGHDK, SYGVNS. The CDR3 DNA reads TGTGCCAGCAGTGCTGCGAATGAAAAACTGTTTTTT. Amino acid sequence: CASSAANEKLFF.

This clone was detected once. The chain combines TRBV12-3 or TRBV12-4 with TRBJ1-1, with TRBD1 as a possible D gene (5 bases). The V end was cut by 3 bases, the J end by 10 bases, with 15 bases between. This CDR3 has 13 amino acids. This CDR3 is CASSLNLGERAFF. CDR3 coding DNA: TGTGCCAGCAGTTTGAACCTAGGGGAGCGAGCTTTCTTT.